This TCR beta chain derives from a study of T cells in Graves' hyperthyroidism and ophthalmopathy. Findings of the study overall: Peripheral blood also featured most of the thyroid clonotypes expanded above 0.001.

Concerning this clonotype itself: Its matching antigen is unknown. This may be a read error, as it is one base from a much larger clone.

Any patient presenting with uncontrolled infection, other autoimmune disease, pregnancy or lactation was left out. Germline lookup yields CDR1 MNHEY and CDR2 SMNVEV (reference sequence). V lost 8 bases, J lost 10 bases, and 15 bases lay in between. The CDR3 has 12 residues. Template material for amplifying TCR beta CDR3 regions consisted of RNA transcripts. The primer set for the first-round RT-PCR of the TCR CDR3 was HTBI. TCRdb called the multiplex PCR reads again in MiXCR, with one record for every CDR3 protein. The sample includes around 600,000 distinct CDR3 sequences, more than 15% seen only once; the top ten take around 7.3%.

The TCR sequence derives from a woman under 40 with Graves' hyperthyroidism. The V and J genes are TRBV27 and TRBJ2-1; D may be TRBD2 (5 bases). The sample was blood. The CDR3 loop is CASLNSAHEQFF. The CDR3 DNA follows: TGTGCCAGCTTAAATAGCGCCCACGAGCAGTTCTTC.